A selection of T cell receptor beta chains follows, all from one sample in a study of metastatic and nonmetastatic thyroid tumors. TCRdb called clones again from the PCR reads with MiXCR. The sample includes about 20,000 clones, roughly 22% of them seen just once. Sequenced material: tumor tissue. All receptors come from a female donor with papillary thyroid cancer or a benign thyroid nodule (not recorded which). Some clones in this sample may be carry-over from other donors' samples. The CDR3 runs from the conserved cysteine through the conserved F or W. D genes are given only for firm matches. Size values are once, few and many counts, or a class for expanded clones, and some rows have none.

V gene	J gene	clone size	D gene	CDR3 protein	CDR3 DNA
TRBV20-1	TRBJ2-2	-	TRBD1	CSARGQGQGTNTVELFF	TGCAGTGCTAGAGGACAGGGACAGGGTACGAACACCGTGGAGCTGTTTTTT
TRBV27	TRBJ2-1	-	-	CASSWGQGVGYQFF	TGTGCCAGCAGTTGGGGCCAAGGGGTGGGTTATCAGTTCTTC
TRBV15	TRBJ1-6	few	TRBD1	CATSRDDRVENSPLHF	TGTGCCACCAGCAGAGATGACAGGGTGGAAAATTCACCCCTCCACTTT
TRBV2	TRBJ2-7	many	TRBD1	CATQQGKGEQYF	TGTGCCACCCAACAGGGGAAAGGCGAGCAGTACTTC
TRBV28	TRBJ2-5	many	-	CASSPNLGQGRETQYF	TGTGCCAGCAGTCCAAACCTTGGGCAGGGGAGGGAGACCCAGTACTTC
TRBV19	TRBJ2-7	-	-	CASSPLIGVLVIEQYF	TGTGCCAGTAGTCCCCTTATCGGGGTACTAGTAATCGAGCAGTACTTC
TRBV7-8	TRBJ2-6	once	-	CASSPSGCSGANVLTF	TGTGCCAGCAGCCCTAGTGGCTGCTCCGGGGCCAACGTCCTGACTTTC
TRBV11-2	TRBJ2-2	-	TRBD2	CASSWGGSGRCSRTGELFF	TGTGCCAGCAGCTGGGGGGGGTCAGGGAGATGCTCCCGCACCGGGGAGCTGTTTTTT
TRBV20-1	TRBJ1-6	-	TRBD1	CSARDLGDSNSPLHF	TGCAGTGCTAGAGATCTTGGGGACAGCAATTCACCCCTCCACTTT
TRBV7-9	TRBJ2-1	many	TRBD2	CASSPRGTSSEQFF	TGTGCCAGCAGCCCCCGCGGGACTAGCAGCGAGCAGTTCTTC
TRBV28	TRBJ2-7	-	-	CASILSPGSYEQYF	TGTGCCAGCATTTTATCTCCGGGCTCCTACGAGCAGTACTTC
TRBV11-2	TRBJ2-1	once	-	CASSLGALGSNEQFF	TGTGCCAGCAGCTTGGGGGCCCTAGGCTCCAATGAGCAGTTCTTC
TRBV6-1	TRBJ2-3	many	-	CASRPPGGHPADTQYF	TGTGCCAGCAGGCCCCCAGGTGGACATCCCGCAGATACGCAGTATTTT
TRBV7-9	TRBJ1-2	medium-sized	TRBD1	CASEDIARDREDGYTF	TGTGCCAGCGAAGACATCGCCCGGGACAGGGAGGATGGCTACACCTTC
TRBV2	TRBJ2-7	-	-	CASTEDACTPYYEQYF	TGTGCCAGCACGGAGGACGCCTGTACACCCTACTACGAGCAGTACTTC
TRBV14	TRBJ2-6	-	-	CASSHNRVSSGANVLTF	TGTGCCAGCAGCCATAACAGGGTTTCGTCTGGGGCCAACGTCTTGACTTTC
TRBV12-3/TRBV12-4	TRBJ2-5	few	TRBD1	CASSETGGFETQYF	TGTGCCAGCAGCGAGACAGGGGGCTTCGAGACCCAGTACTTC
TRBV7-2	TRBJ2-2	once	-	CASSLARDSGAGGLFF	TGTGCCAGCAGCTTAGCGCGGGACAGTGGAGCCGGGGGGCTGTTTTTT
TRBV5-1	TRBJ1-1	many	TRBD1	CASSKDRGAMNTEAFF	TGCGCCAGCAGCAAGGACAGGGGCGCAATGAACACTGAAGCTTTCTTT
TRBV29-1	TRBJ2-5	many	-	CSVMVGAAAQYF	TGCAGCGTGATGGTGGGTGCCGCGGCCCAGTACTTC
TRBV5-4	TRBJ2-2	-	-	CASSLGRANTGELFF	TGTGCCAGCAGCTTGGGCAGAGCGAACACCGGGGAGCTGTTTTTT
TRBV5-1	TRBJ2-2	-	TRBD2	CASSLLAGGPEGTGELFF	TGCGCCAGCAGCTTGCTAGCGGGAGGGCCGGAGGGCACCGGGGAGCTGTTTTTT
TRBV27	TRBJ2-7	few	-	CASSLTTNSYEQYF	TGTGCCAGCAGTTTGACTACCAACTCCTACGAGCAGTACTTC
TRBV12-3/TRBV12-4	TRBJ1-1	medium-sized	-	CASSEQGGGTEAFF	TGTGCCAGCAGTGAACAGGGAGGGGGGACTGAAGCTTTCTTT
TRBV20-1	TRBJ2-7	-	TRBD2	CSARLGLAGAHEQYF	TGCAGTGCTAGACTGGGACTAGCGGGAGCCCACGAGCAGTACTTC
TRBV5-6	TRBJ2-1	few	-	CASSLATGPIGEQFF	TGTGCCAGCAGCTTGGCGACAGGTCCTATCGGTGAGCAGTTCTTC
TRBV6-4	TRBJ2-3	medium-sized	-	CASSKTGVPTDTQYF	TGTGCCAGCAGTAAAACCGGGGTCCCCACAGATACGCAGTATTTT
TRBV6-5	TRBJ2-1	-	TRBD1	CASSPPRQGSYNEQFF	TGTGCCAGCAGCCCCCCTCGACAGGGATCCTACAATGAGCAGTTCTTC
TRBV24-1	TRBJ2-1	medium-sized	-	CATSDLHSLFF	TGTGCCACCAGTGATTTGCACAGTTTGTTCTTC
TRBV7-2	TRBJ2-2	many	-	CASSFTLAVTGELFF	TGTGCCAGCAGCTTCACCTTAGCGGTCACCGGGGAGCTGTTTTTT
TRBV19	TRBJ2-5	many	-	CATEDKAGETQYF	TGTGCCACCGAGGACAAAGCGGGCGAGACCCAGTACTTC
TRBV28	TRBJ2-7	medium-sized	-	CASSFVRGSYEQYF	TGTGCCAGCAGTTTCGTGCGTGGCTCCTACGAGCAGTACTTC
TRBV4-3	TRBJ2-1	many	TRBD2	CASSQGVSSGRQYNEQFF	TGCGCCAGCAGCCAAGGGGTTTCTAGCGGGAGGCAATACAATGAGCAGTTCTTC
TRBV7-9	TRBJ2-2	many	TRBD2	CAGRGGAGDTGELFF	TGTGCCGGACGGGGAGGAGCGGGGGACACCGGGGAGCTGTTTTTT
TRBV7-2	TRBJ2-7	many	-	CASSNRAQQEQYF	TGTGCCAGCAGCAACCGGGCCCAGCAGGAGCAGTACTTC
TRBV19	TRBJ1-2	medium-sized	TRBD1	CASIGPTGQGYTF	TGTGCCAGTATCGGCCCGACAGGGCAAGGCTACACCTTC
TRBV9	TRBJ1-6	many	-	CASSGGGSYNSPLHF	TGTGCCAGCAGCGGGGGAGGGTCCTATAATTCACCCCTCCACTTT
TRBV29-1	TRBJ2-2	-	-	CSVEVRGTHTGELFF	TGCAGCGTTGAAGTAAGAGGGACACACACCGGGGAGCTGTTTTTT
TRBV28	TRBJ2-7	few	TRBD2	CASSRPGLAGRSYEQYF	TGTGCCAGCAGCCGTCCGGGACTAGCGGGGCGTTCCTACGAGCAGTACTTC
TRBV18	TRBJ1-2	-	TRBD1	CASSPGTGFGYTF	TGTGCCAGCTCACCAGGGACAGGGTTTGGCTACACCTTC
TRBV11-1	TRBJ2-1	-	TRBD1	CASSFWERGQNEQFF	TGTGCAAGCAGCTTTTGGGAGAGGGGGCAGAATGAGCAGTTCTTC